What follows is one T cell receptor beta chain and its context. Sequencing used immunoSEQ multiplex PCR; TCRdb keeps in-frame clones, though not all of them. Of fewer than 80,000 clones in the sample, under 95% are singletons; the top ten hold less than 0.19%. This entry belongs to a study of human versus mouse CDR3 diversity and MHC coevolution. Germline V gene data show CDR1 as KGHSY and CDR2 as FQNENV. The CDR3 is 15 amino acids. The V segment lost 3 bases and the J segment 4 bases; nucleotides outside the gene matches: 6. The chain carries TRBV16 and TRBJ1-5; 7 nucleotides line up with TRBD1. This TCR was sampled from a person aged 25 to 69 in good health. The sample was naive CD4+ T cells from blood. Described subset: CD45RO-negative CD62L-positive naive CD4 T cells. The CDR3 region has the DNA TGTGCCAGCAGCCATCAGACAGGGATTAATCAGCCCCAGCATTTT. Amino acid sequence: CASSHQTGINQPQHF.